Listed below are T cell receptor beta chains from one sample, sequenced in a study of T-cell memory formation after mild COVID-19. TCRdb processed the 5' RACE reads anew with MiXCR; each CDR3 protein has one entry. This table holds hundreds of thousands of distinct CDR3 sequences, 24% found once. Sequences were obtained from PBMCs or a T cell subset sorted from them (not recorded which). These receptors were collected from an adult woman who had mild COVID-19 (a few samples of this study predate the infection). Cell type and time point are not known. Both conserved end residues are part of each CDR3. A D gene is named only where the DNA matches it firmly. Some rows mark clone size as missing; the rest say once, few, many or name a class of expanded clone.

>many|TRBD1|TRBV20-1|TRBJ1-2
CSARDPRRGNGYTF
TGCAGTGCTAGAGATCCCCGCAGGGGGAATGGCTACACCTTC
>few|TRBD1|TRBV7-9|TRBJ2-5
CASGNPGQGETQYF
TGTGCCAGCGGCAATCCGGGACAGGGTGAGACCCAGTACTTC
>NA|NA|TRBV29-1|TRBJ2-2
CSVTLTGRGSSTGELFF
TGCAGCGTTACTTTGACAGGGAGGGGGTCTAGCACCGGGGAGCTGTTTTTT
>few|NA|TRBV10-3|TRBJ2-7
CAISPTGSDEQYF
TGTGCCATCAGCCCAACAGGTAGCGACGAGCAGTACTTC
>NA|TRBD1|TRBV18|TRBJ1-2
CASSPPPRTGYGYTF
TGTGCCAGCTCACCCCCTCCCCGGACAGGCTATGGCTACACCTTC
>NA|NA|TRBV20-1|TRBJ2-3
CSALGLTTDTQYF
TGCAGTGCTCTGGGACTTACCACAGATACGCAGTATTTT
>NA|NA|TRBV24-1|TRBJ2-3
CATSDLGTGTDTQYF
TGTGCCACCAGTGATTTGGGTACGGGGACAGATACGCAGTATTTT
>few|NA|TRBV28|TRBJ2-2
CASSLQGRPGELFF
TGTGCCAGCAGTCTACAGGGTCGACCCGGGGAGCTGTTTTTT
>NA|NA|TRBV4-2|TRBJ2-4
CASSQGDIQYF
TGTGCCAGCAGCCAAGGTGACATTCAGTACTTC
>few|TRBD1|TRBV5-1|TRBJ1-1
CASSFNRGNTEAFF
TGCGCCAGCAGCTTCAACAGGGGAAACACTGAAGCTTTCTTT
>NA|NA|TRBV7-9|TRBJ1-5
CASSSQNQPQHF
TGTGCCAGCAGCTCCCAGAATCAGCCCCAGCATTTT
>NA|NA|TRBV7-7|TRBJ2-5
CASSFSEGPQETQYF
TGTGCCAGCAGTTTTAGCGAGGGACCCCAAGAGACCCAGTACTTC
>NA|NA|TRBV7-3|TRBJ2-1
CASSFGGNNEQFF
TGTGCCAGCAGCTTCGGCGGAAACAATGAGCAGTTCTTC
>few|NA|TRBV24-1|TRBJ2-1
CATSDKTSIKQFF
TGTGCCACCAGTGATAAGACTTCCATCAAGCAGTTCTTC
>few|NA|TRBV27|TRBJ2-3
CASSLQTGWGTDTQYF
TGTGCCAGCAGTTTACAAACGGGATGGGGCACAGATACGCAGTATTTT
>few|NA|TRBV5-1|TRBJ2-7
CASSFQGSNYEQYF
TGCGCCAGCAGCTTCCAGGGGTCAAACTACGAGCAGTACTTC
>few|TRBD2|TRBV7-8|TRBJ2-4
CASSSRLAGGAKNIQYF
TGTGCCAGCAGCTCAAGACTAGCGGGGGGAGCCAAAAACATTCAGTACTTC
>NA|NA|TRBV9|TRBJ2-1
CASSVDPLLGPGNEQFF
TGTGCCAGCAGCGTAGACCCCTTATTGGGGCCCGGCAATGAGCAGTTCTTC
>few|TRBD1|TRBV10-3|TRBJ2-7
CAISEDRATYEQYF
TGTGCCATCAGTGAGGACAGGGCGACCTACGAGCAGTACTTC
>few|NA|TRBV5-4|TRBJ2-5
CASAPAGIKTETQYF
TGTGCCAGCGCCCCCGCAGGGATTAAGACAGAGACCCAGTACTTC
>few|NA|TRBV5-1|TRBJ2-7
CASSLGDGLTYEQYF
TGCGCCAGCAGCTTGGGGGACGGACTTACCTACGAGCAGTACTTC
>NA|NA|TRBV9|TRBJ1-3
CASSVQGYSGNTIYF
TGTGCCAGCAGCGTACAGGGTTACTCTGGAAACACCATATATTTT
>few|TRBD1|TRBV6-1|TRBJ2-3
CASRDRGADTQYF
TGTGCCAGCAGGGACAGGGGGGCAGATACGCAGTATTTT
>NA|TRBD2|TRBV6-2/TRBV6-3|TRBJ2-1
CASSYAGRASHNEQFF
TGTGCCAGCAGTTACGCCGGGAGGGCCTCCCACAATGAGCAGTTCTTC
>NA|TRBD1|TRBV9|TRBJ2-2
CASSGYRGVGTGELFF
TGTGCCAGCAGCGGATACAGGGGAGTAGGCACCGGGGAGCTGTTTTTT
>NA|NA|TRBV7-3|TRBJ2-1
CASSLTSGGLNNEQFF
TGTGCCAGCAGCTTAACCTCAGGGGGACTAAACAATGAGCAGTTCTTC
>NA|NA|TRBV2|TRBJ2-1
CASSASGETYHEQFF
TGTGCCAGCAGTGCATCCGGGGAAACCTACCATGAGCAGTTCTTC
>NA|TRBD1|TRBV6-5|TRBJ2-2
CATGQDSYTGELFF
TGTGCCACAGGACAGGACAGCTACACCGGGGAGCTGTTTTTT
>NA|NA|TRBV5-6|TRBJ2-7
CASSMDSYYEQYF
TGTGCCAGCAGCATGGACAGTTACTACGAGCAGTACTTC
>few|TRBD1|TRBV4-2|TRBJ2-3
CASSQVSGTGGENTQYF
TGTGCCAGCAGCCAAGTTTCCGGGACAGGGGGTGAGAATACGCAGTATTTT
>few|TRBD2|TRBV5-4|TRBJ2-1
CASRKTSGSSNEQFF
TGTGCCAGCAGGAAGACTAGCGGGAGTTCGAATGAGCAGTTCTTC
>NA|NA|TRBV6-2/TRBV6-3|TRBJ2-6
CASNGGAPRSGANVLTF
TGTGCCTCTAATGGAGGGGCACCTCGCTCTGGGGCCAACGTCCTGACTTTC
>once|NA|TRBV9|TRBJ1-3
CASSRGSSSGNTIYF
TGTGCCAGCAGCCGGGGCAGCTCCTCTGGAAACACCATATATTTT
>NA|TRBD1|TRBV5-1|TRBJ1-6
CASSPDRANSPLHF
TGCGCCAGCAGCCCGGACAGGGCAAATTCACCCCTCCACTTT
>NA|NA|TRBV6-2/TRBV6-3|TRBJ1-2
CASSSYQGSDYGYTF
TGTGCCAGCAGTTCCTACCAGGGGTCGGACTATGGCTACACCTTC
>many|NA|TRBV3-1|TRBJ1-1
CASSRGPMTEAFF
TGTGCCAGCAGCCGCGGACCGATGACTGAAGCTTTCTTT
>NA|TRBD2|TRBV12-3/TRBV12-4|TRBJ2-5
CASSQGTSGGHKETQYF
TGTGCCAGCAGTCAAGGAACTAGCGGGGGACATAAAGAGACCCAGTACTTC
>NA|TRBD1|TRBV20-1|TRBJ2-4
CSARGQLAKNIQYF
TGCAGTGCTAGGGGACAGCTAGCCAAAAACATTCAGTACTTC
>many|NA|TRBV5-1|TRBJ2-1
CASSLGGADNEQFF
TGCGCCAGCAGCTTGGGAGGCGCAGACAATGAGCAGTTCTTC
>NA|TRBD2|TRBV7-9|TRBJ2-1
CASRAGGWREQFF
TGTGCCAGCAGAGCGGGAGGGTGGCGTGAGCAGTTCTTC
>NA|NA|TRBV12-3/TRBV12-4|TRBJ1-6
CASSPTGPVTPLHF
TGTGCCAGCAGTCCGACAGGCCCAGTGACACCCCTCCACTTT
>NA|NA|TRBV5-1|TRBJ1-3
CASSLVLVGTGRNTIYF
TGCGCCAGCAGCTTGGTACTTGTTGGCACTGGACGGAACACCATATATTTT
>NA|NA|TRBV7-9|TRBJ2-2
CASSLSAAGELFF
TGTGCCAGCAGCTTATCAGCGGCCGGGGAGCTGTTTTTT
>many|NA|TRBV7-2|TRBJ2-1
CASSPDFSSYNEQFF
TGTGCCAGCAGCCCGGACTTCAGCTCCTACAATGAGCAGTTCTTC
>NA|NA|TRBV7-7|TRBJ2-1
CASSLLPEDEQFF
TGTGCTAGCAGCTTACTCCCGGAGGATGAGCAGTTCTTC
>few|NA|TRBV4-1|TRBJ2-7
CASSPTPNSYEQYF
TGCGCCAGCAGCCCAACGCCTAACTCCTACGAGCAGTACTTC
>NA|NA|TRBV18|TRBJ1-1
CASSSTEGLNTEAFF
TGTGCCAGCTCATCCACGGAGGGGTTGAACACTGAAGCTTTCTTT
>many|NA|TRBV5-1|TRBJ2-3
CASSFGGTDTQYF
TGCGCCAGCAGCTTTGGAGGCACAGATACGCAGTATTTT
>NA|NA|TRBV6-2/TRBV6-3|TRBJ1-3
CASSYSLRVSSGNTIYF
TGTGCCAGCAGTTACTCGCTCCGGGTCAGCTCTGGAAACACCATATATTTT
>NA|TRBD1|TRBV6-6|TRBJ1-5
CASSQGTGRSQPQHF
TGTGCCAGCAGTCAGGGGACAGGGAGGAGCCAGCCCCAGCATTTT
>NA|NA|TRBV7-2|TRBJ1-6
CASSPRLSSYNSPLHF
TGTGCCAGCAGCCCCAGATTGAGCTCCTATAATTCACCCCTCCACTTT
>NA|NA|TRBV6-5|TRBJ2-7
CASSSGTYSYEQYF
TGTGCCAGCAGTTCCGGGACTTACTCCTACGAGCAGTACTTC
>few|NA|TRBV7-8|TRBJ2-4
CASSLDAIPKGDIQYF
TGTGCCAGCAGCTTAGACGCGATCCCAAAGGGGGACATTCAGTACTTC
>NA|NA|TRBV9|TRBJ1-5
CASSSGVGDQPQHF
TGTGCCAGCAGTTCAGGGGTAGGGGATCAGCCCCAGCATTTT